Only one count was recorded for the clone carrying this TCR beta chain. Its specificity is unknown. Time point: 5 to 6 months of natalizumab therapy. This entry comes from a study of multiple sclerosis patients with progressive multifocal leukoencephalopathy. Broader study findings: Less diverse TRB repertoires were suggested in most PML patients.

V was shortened by 0 bases and J by 5 bases, with 17 bases between the two germline ends. Germline V lookup: CDR1 SGHAT, CDR2 FQNNGV. The CDR3 spans 16 residues. Every PCR reaction included synthetic inline CDR3 controls for all V-J pairings. Libraries were prepared by immunoSEQ multiplex PCR; TCRdb keeps only in-frame clonotypes and omits some of them. The sample has 29,000 or so clones, about 90% seen once. This sample comprised PBMCs, obtained from a patient treated with natalizumab. The chain combines TRBV11-2 with TRBJ2-7; possibly TRBD2 for D (6 bases). This receptor was obtained from a human donor with multiple sclerosis. In DNA form, the CDR3 reads TGTGCCAGCAGCTTAGATTCCGACGGGAGTCGCCACGAGCAGTACTTC. Residues: CASSLDSDGSRHEQYF.